The 32 T cell receptor beta chains reported below all come from one sample, sequenced in a study of T cell responses to AZD1222 COVID-19 vaccine. Generated by immunoSEQ multiplex PCR, the TCRdb table keeps only in-frame clones and is missing some. This sample has roughly 150,000 clones, with 90% found just once. This specimen was peripheral blood, taken on day 0 of AZD1222 vaccination. These TCRs come from an adult in good health.

This clone was counted only a few times. This chain links TRBV7-9 with TRBJ2-1; D may match TRBD1 or TRBD2 (5 bases each). V was cut by 5 bases and J by 4 bases, with 18 bases left in between. This CDR3 is 16 amino acids long. Germline V gene data show CDR1 as SEHNR and CDR2 as FQNEAQ (reference sequence). The CDR3 DNA sequence: TGTGCCAGCAGCCCAATTAGGGGAGAGCAATACAATGAGCAGTTCTTC. Translated, it gives CASSPIRGEQYNEQFF.

The chain links TRBV15 to TRBJ1-5; D is uncertain. V lost 1 base and J 5 bases, leaving 3 bases between the germline ends. Germline CDR1 and CDR2: LNHNV and YYDKDF (reference sequence). CDR3 size: 12 residues. The CDR3 DNA sequence: TGTGCCACCAGCAGAGGGGATCAGCCCCAGCATTTT. Its translation: CATSRGDQPQHF.

The rearrangement joins TRBV5-5 to TRBJ1-1, with D uncertain. CDR3 length equals 15 residues. V lost 0 bases to trimming and J lost 1 base, with 10 bases between them. Germline CDR1 and CDR2: SGHKS and YYEKEE (reference sequence). CDR3 bases: TGTGCCAGCAGCTTGGCCCCAACGGGGAACACTGAAGCTTTCTTT. Encoded protein: CASSLAPTGNTEAFF.

The rearrangement links TRBV28 to TRBJ2-5, with 11 bases identical to TRBD2. Per the germline V gene, CDR1 is MDHEN and CDR2 is SYDVKM. The V gene end was trimmed by 5 bases and the J gene end by 1 base; junction bases not matched to a gene: 3. The CDR3 has 15 residues. CDR3 nucleotides: TGTGCCAGCAGTGGGACTAGCGGAAGCCAAGAGACCCAGTACTTC. It encodes CASSGTSGSQETQYF. Complete variable domain (other parts from reference TRBV28 and TRBJ2-5): DVKVTQSSRYLVKRTGEKVFLECVQDMDHENMFWYRQDPGLGLRLIYFSYDVKMKEKGDIPEGYSVSREKKERFSLILESASTNQTSMYLCASSGTSGSQETQYFGPGTRLLVL.

The chain employs TRBV7-9 and TRBJ2-2; a possible D gene is TRBD2 (6 bases). The CDR3 contains 14 residues. Germline CDR1 and CDR2: SEHNR and FQNEAQ (reference sequence). The germline V and J ends were trimmed by 4 bases and 7 bases, with 13 bases remaining between them. The CDR3 spells CASSYPGGIGELFF. CDR3 in DNA: TGTGCCAGCAGCTATCCTGGGGGGATCGGGGAGCTGTTTTTT. Full variable domain (missing parts from reference TRBV7-9 and TRBJ2-2): DTGVSQNPRHKITKRGQNVTFRCDPISEHNRLYWYRQTLGQGPEFLTYFQNEAQLEKSRLLSDRFSAERPKGSFSTLEIQRTEQGDSAMYLCASSYPGGIGELFFGEGSRLTVL.

The rearrangement joins TRBV18 to TRBJ2-2; no clear D. V dropped 6 bases and J dropped 6 bases, with 17 bases sitting between them. Germline loops: CDR1 KGHSH, CDR2 LQKENI. The CDR3 contains 15 residues. The DNA for the CDR3 is TGTGCCAGCTCGGGGTCGAAAAAACGCTCCGGGGAGCTGTTTTTT. It is translated as CASSGSKKRSGELFF.

The V and J genes are TRBV4-1 and TRBJ2-5; D not certain. The germline V and J ends were trimmed by 4 bases and 5 bases, with 14 bases remaining between them. The germline V gene encodes CDR1 MGHRA and CDR2 YSYEKL. The CDR3 covers 14 residues. The CDR3 DNA sequence: TGCGCCAGCAGCCCAGGACCCGACACGGAGACCCAGTACTTC. Amino acid sequence: CASSPGPDTETQYF.

The V and J genes are TRBV28 and TRBJ2-7, with 9 positions matching TRBD2. The CDR3 totals 16 residues. The germline gives CDR1 MDHEN, CDR2 SYDVKM. Trimming removed 1 base from V and 3 bases from J; junction bases left unmatched: 7. The CDR3 region is CASSLSAGGTHYEQYF. In nucleotides, the CDR3 is TGTGCCAGCAGTTTATCAGCGGGAGGTACCCACTACGAGCAGTACTTC.

The table lists this clone with a few counts. The V call is TRBV28, the J call TRBJ2-7, with 9 bases lining up with TRBD2. The CDR3 is 15 residues long. Germline CDR1 MDHEN, CDR2 SYDVKM. V shed 2 bases, J shed 3 bases, and the junction held 5 bases outside the gene matches. The CDR3 reads CASSLGGSGSYEQYF. CDR3 coding DNA: TGTGCCAGCAGTTTAGGTGGTAGCGGGAGCTACGAGCAGTACTTC.

By proportion, this clone is medium-sized. This rearrangement joins TRBV10-3 to TRBJ2-3, with 8 bases aligning to TRBD2. Germline CDR1 reads ENHRY; CDR2 reads SYGVKD. With V trimmed by 5 bases and J by 5 bases, 6 bases remained unmatched. The CDR3 has 14 amino acids. The CDR3 sequence: CAISFSGNEDTQYF. CDR3 nucleotides: TGTGCCATCAGTTTTAGCGGGAATGAAGATACGCAGTATTTT.

The chain couples TRBV7-9 to TRBJ1-3; D unclear. The CDR3 has 15 amino acids. CDR1 and CDR2 from the germline V gene are SEHNR and FQNEAQ (reference sequence). V was trimmed by 1 base and J by 0 bases, leaving 7 bases between them. This CDR3 reads CASSLDTPSGNTIYF. In nucleotides, the CDR3 is TGTGCCAGCAGCTTAGACACCCCCTCTGGAAACACCATATATTTT. The variable domain in full, with the rest retrieved from reference TRBV7-9 and TRBJ1-3, is DTGVSQNPRHKITKRGQNVTFRCDPISEHNRLYWYRQTLGQGPEFLTYFQNEAQLEKSRLLSDRFSAERPKGSFSTLEIQRTEQGDSAMYLCASSLDTPSGNTIYFGEGSWLTVV.

This chain connects TRBV28 to TRBJ2-7; D is undetermined. Germline CDR1 and CDR2: MDHEN and SYDVKM. This CDR3 has 12 amino acids. Trimming stripped 4 bases from V and 1 base from J, with 5 bases between. The chain's CDR3 is CASSSGSYEQYF. CDR3 coding DNA: TGTGCCAGCAGTTCCGGATCCTACGAGCAGTACTTC.

The rearrangement uses TRBV29-1 and TRBJ1-2, with D uncertain. The CDR3 spans 15 residues. The germline CDR1 and CDR2 sequences are SQVTM and ANQGSEA. Trimming removed 2 bases at V and 0 bases at J, with 13 bases between. The CDR3 protein is CSVEMLGRTNYGYTF. In DNA form, the CDR3 reads TGCAGCGTTGAAATGCTTGGACGGACTAACTATGGCTACACCTTC.

The CDR3, as DNA: TGTGCCAGCACCGTACTGCCGGGGACTACCTACGAGCAGTACTTC. It specifies CASTVLPGTTYEQYF. The chain recombines TRBV7-9 with TRBJ2-7; 7 bases are a match to TRBD2. Germline CDR1 and CDR2: SEHNR and FQNEAQ (reference sequence). The CDR3 length is 15 residues. V shed 7 bases and J 2 bases; nucleotides not matched to a gene: 11.

The chain carries TRBV14 and TRBJ1-1; the match to TRBD1 covers 9 bases. The V gene end was trimmed by 4 bases and the J gene end by 5 bases; junction bases not matched to a gene: 8. The CDR3 has 15 amino acids. Germline assignment: CDR1 SGHDN and CDR2 FVKESK. CDR3 nucleotide sequence: TGTGCCAGCAGCCGGGACAGGGTTCCGGTTACTGAAGCTTTCTTT. Its protein product is CASSRDRVPVTEAFF.

The J gene is TRBJ1-1, the V gene TRBV30; D is unclear. Germline values: CDR1 GTSNPN, CDR2 SVGIG (reference sequence). The CDR3 contains 12 residues. V was trimmed by 5 bases and J by 0 bases, leaving 7 bases between them. The CDR3 DNA sequence: TGTGCCTGGGGAGTAATGAACACTGAAGCTTTCTTT. Translation gives CAWGVMNTEAFF.

This chain links TRBV12-5 with TRBJ2-5, with D unresolved. Trimming took 4 bases from V and 5 from J, leaving 8 bases between them. The CDR3 runs 12 residues. The germline V gene encodes CDR1 LGHNT and CDR2 FRNRAP. The DNA for the CDR3 is TGTGCTAGTGGTTGGCCACGGGAGACCCAGTACTTC. This codes for CASGWPRETQYF.

The chain recombines TRBV28 with TRBJ1-1; 7 bases match TRBD1. The CDR3 has 14 amino acids. The ends lost 6 bases at V and 1 base at J; junction bases unmatched: 5. Germline V gene lookup returns CDR1 MDHEN and CDR2 SYDVKM. The CDR3, as DNA: TGTGCCAGCAGAGGACAGGTTCCGAACACTGAAGCTTTCTTT. It yields the protein CASRGQVPNTEAFF.

The V gene is TRBV11-2, the J gene TRBJ2-7; 9 nucleotides match TRBD1. Germline trimming cut 5 bases from V and 5 bases from J; bases unmatched to any gene: 4. Germline V gene sequence: CDR1 SGHAT, CDR2 FQNNGV. This CDR3 spans 13 amino acids. CDR3 region: CASSGTGNDEQYF. CDR3 coding DNA: TGTGCCAGCAGCGGGACAGGGAACGACGAGCAGTACTTC.

The V gene is TRBV6-2 or TRBV6-3, the J gene TRBJ2-7; TRBD2 aligns across 8 bases. Trimming cost V 5 bases and J 2 bases; bases outside gene matches: 11. Per the germline V gene, CDR1 is MNHEY and CDR2 is SVGEGT. The CDR3 has 16 amino acids. The CDR3 DNA reads TGTGCCAGCAGTCCCCCCCCGGTAGCGGGAACCTACGAGCAGTACTTC. It codes for CASSPPPVAGTYEQYF.

This chain links TRBV7-7 with TRBJ2-1; the D gene is possibly TRBD2 (6 bases). Trimming left V 3 bases short and J 3 bases short, with 6 bases between. Germline V CDR1 and CDR2: SSHAT, FNYEAQ (reference sequence). This CDR3 comprises 13 residues. The CDR3 loop reads CASSLTSYNEQFF. CDR3 DNA: TGTGCCAGCAGCTTGACTAGCTACAATGAGCAGTTCTTC.

The chain joins TRBV14 to TRBJ1-1; maybe TRBD1 (5 bases). Germline loops: CDR1 SGHDN, CDR2 FVKESK. V lost 6 bases and J lost 0, with 8 bases in between. This CDR3 comprises 13 residues. The CDR3 sequence is CASRLTVNTEAFF. For the CDR3, the DNA is TGTGCCAGCAGGTTGACAGTGAACACTGAAGCTTTCTTT.

With regard to this clone: One end of the junction does not line up with germline, which may come from a read error. The V call is TRBV12-3 or TRBV12-4, the J call TRBJ1-3; D is undetermined. The CDR3 consists of 9 residues. CDR3 nucleotides: TGTGCCAGCAGCCCCCCCATTTATTTT. Translating it yields CASSPPIYF.

The chain is built from TRBV4-1 and TRBJ2-7; D ambiguous. CDR3 length: 16 residues. Per the germline V gene, CDR1 is MGHRA and CDR2 is YSYEKL. The germline V and J ends were trimmed by 0 bases and 0 bases, with 12 bases remaining between them. The CDR3 region has the DNA TGCGCCAGCAGCCAAGATCCTACGACGCGCTCCTACGAGCAGTACTTC. This codes for CASSQDPTTRSYEQYF.

The V and J genes are TRBV28 and TRBJ1-2; 10 nucleotides agree with TRBD1. V gave up 7 bases and J gave up 5 bases; unmatched junction bases: 13. This CDR3 spans 16 amino acids. Germline V gene data show CDR1 as MDHEN and CDR2 as SYDVKM. The CDR3 loop reads CASIESGTGEVYGYTF. CDR3 coding DNA: TGTGCCAGCATTGAGTCAGGGACAGGGGAAGTGTATGGCTACACCTTC.

The V call is TRBV13, the J call TRBJ1-5, with D tentatively TRBD1 (6 bases). The CDR3 loop spans 14 amino acids. Germline V gene data show CDR1 as PRHDT and CDR2 as FYEKMQ (reference sequence). The V and J ends lost 5 bases and 2 bases respectively, with 10 bases between them. The CDR3 DNA reads TGTGCCAGCAGCCAGGGGAGGGGCAATCAGCCCCAGCATTTT. Translating it yields CASSQGRGNQPQHF.

V is TRBV24-1 and J is TRBJ1-1, with D possibly matching TRBD1 (5 bases). Trimming removed 4 bases at V and 6 bases at J, with 17 bases between. Germline assignment: CDR1 KGHDR and CDR2 SFDVKD. This CDR3 is built from 15 residues. CDR3 sequence reads: CATSDPASGHSEAFF. The CDR3, as DNA: TGTGCCACCAGTGACCCCGCGTCAGGGCATTCTGAAGCTTTCTTT.

The rearrangement joins TRBV7-6 to TRBJ1-1; 9 bases agree with TRBD1. Trimming took 1 base from V and 1 from J; bases not matched to a gene: 4. This CDR3 has 16 amino acids. Germline V gene data show CDR1 as SGHVS and CDR2 as FNYEAQ. CDR3 DNA: TGTGCCAGCAGCTTAGGCACAGGGGGCACGAACACTGAAGCTTTCTTT. Its translation is CASSLGTGGTNTEAFF.

The J gene is TRBJ2-1, the V gene TRBV25-1, with TRBD1 matching 8 bases. The V gene's germline CDR1 is MGHDK and CDR2 SYGVNS. V shed 3 bases and J 4 bases; nucleotides not matched to a gene: 14. The CDR3 sequence is 18 residues long. This CDR3 reads CASSDYRVGDRPYNEQFF. CDR3 coding DNA: TGTGCCAGCAGTGACTATCGTGTCGGGGACAGGCCGTACAATGAGCAGTTCTTC. Supplemented by reference TRBV25-1 and TRBJ2-1, the full variable domain reads EADIYQTPRYLVIGTGKKITLECSQTMGHDKMYWYQQDPGMELHLIHYSYGVNSTEKGDLSSESTVSRIRTEHFPLTLESARPSHTSQYLCASSDYRVGDRPYNEQFFGPGTRLTVL.

V gene TRBV5-1 combines with J gene TRBJ1-4; D remains unclear. Trimming cost V 0 bases and J 4 bases, with 16 bases left between them. Looked up from germline, CDR1 is SGHRS and CDR2 is YFSETQ. This CDR3 spans 17 amino acids. The CDR3 protein is CASSLGGTGSGNEKLFF. CDR3 nucleotides: TGCGCCAGCAGCTTGGGAGGCACGGGGTCTGGTAATGAAAAACTGTTTTTT.

This clone was picked up one time. The J gene is TRBJ2-3, the V gene TRBV6-5, with D perhaps TRBD1 (5 bases). V lost 3 bases and J lost 7, with 20 bases in between. The CDR3 runs to 16 residues. In germline, CDR1 is MNHEY, CDR2 SVGAGI. The CDR3 is CASSYGFSEQGHTQYF. The CDR3 DNA reads TGTGCCAGCAGTTATGGGTTTTCCGAGCAGGGCCATACGCAGTATTTT.

J is TRBJ2-7 and V is TRBV5-1; TRBD2 might be the D (5 bases). Trimming shortened V by 0 bases and J by 4 bases, and 14 bases separated the two germline ends. Germline loops: CDR1 SGHRS, CDR2 YFSETQ. The length of the CDR3 is 15 residues. The CDR3 DNA is TGCGCCAGCAGCTTGGCGCTCGGGAACATTTACGAGCAGTACTTC. Its protein is CASSLALGNIYEQYF. The full variable domain, rest sourced from reference TRBV5-1 and TRBJ2-7, is KAGVTQTPRYLIKTRGQQVTLSCSPISGHRSVSWYQQTPGQGLQFLFEYFSETQRNKGNFPGRFSGRQFSNSRSEMNVSTLELGDSALYLCASSLALGNIYEQYFGPGTRLTVT.